One and the same sample provided the 29 T cell receptor beta chains below, sequenced in a study of shared clonotypes between healthy human individuals. Assay: immunoSEQ multiplex PCR; the TCRdb copy retains only in-frame clones and omits some. The table records 650,000 to 800,000 clones, roughly 72% of them present only once. The sequenced sample consisted of memory CD4+ T cells sorted from blood. Stated subset: CD45RA-negative fraction. The receptors were sampled from a woman aged 25 to 45 in good health.

The chain employs TRBV14 and TRBJ2-2; possibly TRBD1 for D (6 bases). CDR3 size: 16 residues. Germline V gives CDR1 SGHDN, CDR2 FVKESK. Trimming stripped 4 bases from V and 9 bases from J, with 21 bases between. The CDR3 is CASSLIGQPGDRELFF. The CDR3 DNA sequence: TGTGCCAGCAGCCTGATTGGCCAGCCTGGGGACAGGGAGCTGTTTTTT.

CDR3 nucleotide sequence: TGCGCCAGCAGCTCTGGGACAGCTATGGCATCAGATACGCAGTATTTT. Its protein is CASSSGTAMASDTQYF. V usage is TRBV5-1 and J usage is TRBJ2-3, with 7 bases identical to TRBD1. Germline values: CDR1 SGHRS, CDR2 YFSETQ. The ends lost 3 bases at V and 4 bases at J; junction bases unmatched: 11. The CDR3 runs to 16 residues.

This chain joins TRBV5-6 and TRBJ2-5, with 8 nucleotides matching TRBD1. The germline V gene encodes CDR1 SGHDT and CDR2 YYEEEE. The CDR3 totals 14 residues. V lost 2 bases, J lost 5 bases, and 5 bases stayed unmatched. CDR3 nucleotides: TGTGCCAGCAGCTTCCAGGGGGCCGGGGAGACCCAGTACTTC. Translating gives CASSFQGAGETQYF.

This rearrangement joins TRBV28 to TRBJ2-7, with 9 bases identical to TRBD1. The CDR3 runs to 13 residues. Germline V CDR1 and CDR2: MDHEN, SYDVKM. Trimming took 7 bases from V and 7 from J; bases not matched to a gene: 8. The CDR3 is CASTRDRVGEQYF. In nucleotides, the CDR3 is TGTGCCAGCACCCGGGACAGGGTGGGTGAGCAGTACTTC.

The chain uses TRBV19 and TRBJ1-5, with TRBD1 matching over 7 bases. The germline V gene encodes CDR1 LNHDA and CDR2 SQIVND (reference sequence). The CDR3 loop spans 13 amino acids. After removal of 10 bases from V and 5 bases from J, the junction contained 8 bases not matched to a gene. CDR3 region: CATQGQPHQPQHF. CDR3 in DNA: TGTGCCACCCAGGGACAGCCCCATCAGCCCCAGCATTTT.

This clone was seen once. J is TRBJ2-1 and V is TRBV28; no clear D gene. The germline V gene encodes CDR1 MDHEN and CDR2 SYDVKM. With 8 bases removed from V and 5 bases from J, the gap between germline ends came to 16 bases. This CDR3 spans 14 amino acids. The CDR3 DNA reads TGTGCCAGCTCCGTGGTTGGGCCAAACAATGAGCAGTTCTTC. Residues: CASSVVGPNNEQFF.

The J gene is TRBJ1-2, the V gene TRBV4-1; D gene uncertain. CDR1 and CDR2 from the germline V gene are MGHRA and YSYEKL. The CDR3 runs to 15 residues. Deletions cut 2 bases from V and 1 base from J, with 11 bases between. CDR3 nucleotide sequence: TGCGCCAGCAGCCAAAAGCTCGGGCGTAACTATGGCTACACCTTC. This codes for CASSQKLGRNYGYTF.

CDR3 loop: CSVEDLPREFADTQYF. The CDR3 region has the DNA TGCAGCGTTGAAGATTTACCCAGGGAGTTCGCAGATACGCAGTATTTT. The chain recombines TRBV29-1 with TRBJ2-3; D possibly matches TRBD1 or TRBD2 (5 bases each). Trimming removed 0 bases at V and 4 bases at J, with 17 bases between. This CDR3 comprises 16 residues. The germline V gene encodes CDR1 SQVTM and CDR2 ANQGSEA.

This rearrangement joins TRBV11-3 to TRBJ2-1, with D possibly TRBD2 on 6 matching bases. The germline V gene encodes CDR1 SGHNT and CDR2 YENEEA. The ends were cut back, 1 base at V and 7 bases at J, with 11 bases in the middle. The CDR3 is made up of 14 amino acids. The CDR3 DNA reads TGTGCCAGCAGCTTAGGAGGGCTAGCGAATGAGCAGTTCTTC. Amino acids: CASSLGGLANEQFF.

This rearrangement joins TRBV11-3 to TRBJ2-7; D remains unclear. Germline V CDR1 and CDR2: SGHNT, YENEEA. This CDR3 has 14 residues. V gave up 0 bases and J gave up 6 bases, with 12 bases separating them. CDR3 amino acids: CASSLDGHVGEQYF. Written as DNA, the CDR3 is TGTGCCAGCAGCTTAGATGGGCACGTAGGCGAGCAGTACTTC.

This chain connects TRBV4-2 to TRBJ2-1; D unclear. The germline V gene has CDR1 LGHNA and CDR2 YNFKEQ. Between the trimmed V and J ends, which lost 1 base and 6 bases, there was a span of 19 bases. This CDR3 region has 17 residues. The DNA of the CDR3 is TGTGCCAGCAGCCAAGGCCTAGTTGAAGGCCTCTTCAATGAGCAGTTCTTC. Translating gives CASSQGLVEGLFNEQFF.

The chain links TRBV11-2 to TRBJ2-5; maybe TRBD2 (6 bases). V was trimmed by 1 base and J by 9 bases, leaving 27 bases between them. Germline V gene sequence: CDR1 SGHAT, CDR2 FQNNGV. The CDR3 totals 18 residues. CDR3 DNA: TGTGCCAGCAGCTTAGGGTCGGGTGGGCCCAGCGTCGGGAGACCCCAGTACTTC. Translating gives CASSLGSGGPSVGRPQYF.

The CDR3 region is CASSPGDRDMNEQFF. The CDR3, as DNA: TGCGCCAGCAGCCCCGGGGACAGGGATATGAATGAGCAGTTCTTC. The chain links TRBV5-1 to TRBJ2-1; 9 bases map to TRBD1. The CDR3 is 15 amino acids. Germline lookup yields CDR1 SGHRS and CDR2 YFSETQ. V lost 4 bases, J lost 7 bases, and 9 bases stayed unmatched.

V and J are TRBV14 and TRBJ2-7; 7 bases agree with TRBD2. V was clipped by 4 bases and J by 2 bases; unmatched bases: 11. The germline V gene has CDR1 SGHDN and CDR2 FVKESK. The CDR3 loop spans 16 amino acids. In DNA, the CDR3 is TGTGCCAGCAGCCTATACGGCGGGAGCATTACCTACGAGCAGTACTTC. Translated, it gives CASSLYGGSITYEQYF.

The chain combines TRBV30 with TRBJ2-5; maybe TRBD1 (5 bases). The closer fit of TRBJ2-7 to the DNA end suggests the J call may be wrong. The germline V gene has CDR1 GTSNPN and CDR2 SVGIG (reference sequence). This CDR3 comprises 11 residues. The CDR3 region has the DNA TGTGCCTGGAGTACAGGCTACGAGCAGTACTTC. Amino acids: CAWSTGYEQYF.

The chain uses TRBV2 and TRBJ2-2, with D uncertain. Trimming left V 4 bases short and J 1 base short, with 4 bases between. Per the germline V gene, CDR1 is SNHLY and CDR2 is FYNNEI. There are 13 residues in the CDR3. The CDR3 DNA sequence: TGTGCCAGCAGTGGACAGAACACCGGGGAGCTGTTTTTT. Amino acids: CASSGQNTGELFF.

The chain is built from TRBV5-6 and TRBJ1-5; unclear D gene. There are 14 residues in the CDR3. The germline V gene encodes CDR1 SGHDT and CDR2 YYEEEE. Trimming removed 0 bases at V and 5 bases at J, with 9 bases between. CDR3 DNA: TGTGCCAGCAGCTTGGCCGGCCTTGATCAGCCCCAGCATTTT. It is translated as CASSLAGLDQPQHF.

The CDR3 sequence is CASSPLGAGTNTEAFF. CDR3 coding DNA: TGTGCCAGCTCACCGTTAGGAGCGGGGACGAACACTGAAGCTTTCTTT. The chain carries TRBV18 and TRBJ1-1, with a possible D match to TRBD1 (5 bases). Germline V CDR1 and CDR2: KGHSH, LQKENI. Trimming took 3 bases from V and 1 from J, leaving 15 bases between them. The CDR3 totals 16 residues.

The V call is TRBV5-1, the J call TRBJ1-1, with 9 bases matching TRBD1. Germline V gene lookup returns CDR1 SGHRS and CDR2 YFSETQ. V was pared by 1 base and J by 0 bases, with 1 base of the junction left unmatched. The CDR3 spans 15 residues. The DNA of the CDR3 is TGCGCCAGCAGCTTGCGGACAGGGGTGAACACTGAAGCTTTCTTT. Residues: CASSLRTGVNTEAFF.

This clone was picked up one time. Other DNA sequences in the sample encode the same CDR3. The chain couples TRBV7-9 to TRBJ1-5; TRBD1 matches at 7 bases. The junction had 0 bases not matched to a gene; V was cut back by 2 bases and J by 2 bases. The CDR3 is 14 residues long. Germline V gene sequence: CDR1 SEHNR, CDR2 FQNEAQ (reference sequence). For the CDR3, the DNA is TGTGCCAGCAGCTTAACAGGGGGCAATCAGCCCCAGCATTTT. The encoded protein is CASSLTGGNQPQHF.

The chain is built from TRBV6-5 and TRBJ2-2, with D maybe TRBD2 (6 bases). The CDR3 contains 14 residues. Between the trimmed V and J ends, which lost 5 bases and 11 bases, there was a span of 18 bases. Germline-derived CDR1 and CDR2 are MNHEY and SVGAGI. The CDR3 reads CASSKTSIGSELFF. In nucleotides, the CDR3 is TGTGCCAGCAGTAAAACGTCTATCGGGAGCGAGCTGTTTTTT.

V usage is TRBV4-1 and J usage is TRBJ1-4; tentative D call: TRBD1 (6 bases). V lost 0 bases and J lost 7, with 18 bases in between. The germline CDR1 and CDR2 sequences are MGHRA and YSYEKL. The CDR3 has 17 residues. CDR3 amino acids: CASSQDKWAGVGEKLFF. For the CDR3, the DNA is TGCGCCAGCAGCCAAGATAAATGGGCAGGGGTAGGTGAAAAACTGTTTTTT.

The genes are TRBV6-6 and TRBJ2-1; perhaps TRBD2 as D (6 bases). The CDR3 has 13 residues. Trimming stripped 8 bases from V and 8 bases from J, with 16 bases between. Germline V CDR1 and CDR2: MNHNY, SVGAGI (reference sequence). The CDR3 here is CASGRPTSDEQFF. The DNA of the CDR3 is TGTGCCAGCGGGAGGCCGACATCGGATGAGCAGTTCTTC.

This clone came up once. This chain connects TRBV19 to TRBJ1-5; weak D call: TRBD1 (5 bases). Germline V lookup: CDR1 LNHDA, CDR2 SQIVND (reference sequence). V was clipped by 5 bases and J by 10 bases, with 15 bases between them. This CDR3 is built from 13 residues. The CDR3 loop reads CASSRQQISPQHF. In DNA form, the CDR3 reads TGTGCCAGTAGTCGACAGCAAATCAGCCCCCAGCATTTT.

The chain links TRBV19 to TRBJ1-5, with a weak D call TRBD1 (5 bases). V lost 4 bases and J 0 bases, leaving 16 bases between the germline ends. The CDR3 is 17 amino acids. CDR1 is LNHDA, CDR2 SQIVND, per germline (reference sequence). The CDR3 reads CASSTRDPLNSNQPQHF. The CDR3 bases are TGTGCCAGTAGTACTAGGGACCCTCTGAATAGCAATCAGCCCCAGCATTTT.

Note on this clone: Given a much more abundant clone one base away, this may be a read error. The chain is built from TRBV11-3 and TRBJ1-2; no clear D. Trimming shortened V by 5 bases and J by 2 bases, and 9 bases separated the two germline ends. CDR1 SGHNT and CDR2 YENEEA come from the germline V gene. The CDR3 has 13 amino acids. DNA of the CDR3: TGTGCCAGCAGCCCGGACGGAAACTATGGCTACACCTTC. It translates to CASSPDGNYGYTF.

The chain carries TRBV11-3 and TRBJ2-1, with TRBD2 matching 7 bases. With V trimmed by 5 bases and J by 4 bases, 8 bases remained unmatched. The CDR3 is 15 residues long. Germline V lookup: CDR1 SGHNT, CDR2 YENEEA. CDR3 DNA: TGTGCCAGCAGCCCTAGCGGTGGGGTTTACAATGAGCAGTTCTTC. Translation gives CASSPSGGVYNEQFF.

In the case of this clone: The sample carries other DNA sequences with the same CDR3. As DNA, the CDR3 is TGCGCCAGCAGCTTGGAAGCGAACACCGGGGAGCTGTTTTTT. This translates into CASSLEANTGELFF. The chain employs TRBV5-1 and TRBJ2-2, with unresolved D. Germline CDR1 and CDR2: SGHRS and YFSETQ. V was trimmed by 0 bases and J by 0 bases, leaving 3 bases between them. This CDR3 region has 14 residues.

This clone was recorded a few times. V usage is TRBV7-3 and J usage is TRBJ2-1; 10 bases agree with TRBD1. Germline trimming cut 4 bases from V and 7 bases from J; bases unmatched to any gene: 7. The CDR3 has 15 amino acids. The germline V gene has CDR1 SGHTA and CDR2 FQGTGA. The CDR3 DNA sequence: TGTGCCAGCAGCTCAGACAGGGGGCGTTGGAATGAGCAGTTCTTC. This translates into CASSSDRGRWNEQFF.